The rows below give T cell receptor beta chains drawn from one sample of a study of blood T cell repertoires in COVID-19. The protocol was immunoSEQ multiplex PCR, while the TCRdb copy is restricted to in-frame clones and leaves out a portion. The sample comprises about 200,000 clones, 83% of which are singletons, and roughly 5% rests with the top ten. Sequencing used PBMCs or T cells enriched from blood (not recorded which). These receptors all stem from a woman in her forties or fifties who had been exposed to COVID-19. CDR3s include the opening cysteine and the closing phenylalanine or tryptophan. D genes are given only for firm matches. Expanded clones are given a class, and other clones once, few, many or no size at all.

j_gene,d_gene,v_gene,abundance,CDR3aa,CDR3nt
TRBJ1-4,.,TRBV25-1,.,CASSEGGDVEKLFF,TGTGCCAGCAGTGAAGGGGGGGATGTGGAAAAACTGTTTTTT
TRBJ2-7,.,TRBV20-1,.,CSASAGVTYEQYF,TGCAGTGCTAGTGCAGGGGTAACCTACGAGCAGTACTTC
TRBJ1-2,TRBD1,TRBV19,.,CASSLGQGEGYGYTF,TGTGCCAGTAGTTTAGGACAGGGGGAAGGATATGGCTACACCTTC
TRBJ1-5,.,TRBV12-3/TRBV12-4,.,CASSFVRGAPQHF,TGTGCCAGCAGTTTTGTCAGGGGCGCGCCCCAGCATTTT
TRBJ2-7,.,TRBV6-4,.,CASRAAPPYEQYF,TGTGCCAGCAGGGCGGCCCCCCCCTACGAGCAGTACTTC
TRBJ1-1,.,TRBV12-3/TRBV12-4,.,CASSSIMRTEAFF,TGTGCCAGCAGTTCTATTATGAGGACTGAAGCTTTCTTT
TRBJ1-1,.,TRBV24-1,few,CATSDWGGTEAFF,TGTGCCACCAGTGATTGGGGGGGCACTGAAGCTTTCTTT
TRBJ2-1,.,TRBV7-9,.,CASSPVPGHSYNEQFF,TGTGCCAGCAGCCCAGTCCCGGGACACTCCTACAATGAGCAGTTCTTC
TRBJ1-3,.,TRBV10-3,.,CATRTASGNTIYF,TGTGCCACCCGGACAGCCTCTGGAAACACCATATATTTT
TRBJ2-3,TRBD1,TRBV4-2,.,CASSQDEPPGGTQYF,TGTGCCAGCAGCCAAGATGAGCCGCCAGGGGGTACGCAGTATTTT
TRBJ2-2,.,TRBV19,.,CASKTRQVLNTGELFF,TGTGCCAGTAAGACAAGACAGGTTCTCAACACCGGGGAGCTGTTTTTT
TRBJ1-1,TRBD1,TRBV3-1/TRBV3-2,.,CASSQEQGSTEAFF,TGTGCCAGCAGCCAAGAACAGGGGAGCACTGAAGCTTTCTTT
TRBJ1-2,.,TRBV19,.,CASRDKQNYGYTF,TGTGCCAGTAGGGACAAGCAGAACTATGGCTACACCTTC
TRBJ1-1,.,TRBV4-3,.,CASSPTGLGSEAFF,TGCGCCAGCAGCCCAACAGGGCTCGGCTCTGAAGCTTTCTTT
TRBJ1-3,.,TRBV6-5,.,CASSQRNTIYF,TGTGCCAGCAGCCAACGGAACACCATATATTTT
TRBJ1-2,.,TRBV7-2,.,CASSLDGSDYGYTF,TGTGCCAGCAGCTTAGACGGGAGCGATTATGGCTACACCTTC
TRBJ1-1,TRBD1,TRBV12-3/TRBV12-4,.,CASRTGTGTEAFF,TGTGCCAGCAGGACCGGGACAGGGACTGAAGCTTTCTTT
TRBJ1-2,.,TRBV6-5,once,CASIGSEADRGYTF,TGTGCCAGCATCGGGTCGGAAGCGGACAGAGGCTACACCTTC
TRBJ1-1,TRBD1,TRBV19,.,CASSSDRGRAEAFF,TGTGCCAGTAGTAGTGACAGGGGGCGCGCTGAAGCTTTCTTT
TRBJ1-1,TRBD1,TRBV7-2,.,CASSPWTGGTAFF,TGTGCCAGCAGTCCCTGGACAGGGGGCACAGCTTTCTTT
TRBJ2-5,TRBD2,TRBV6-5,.,CASRTRGEETQYF,TGTGCCAGCAGGACGCGGGGGGAAGAGACCCAGTACTTC
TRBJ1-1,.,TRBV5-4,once,CASSLVGLRNTEAFF,TGTGCCAGCAGCTTGGTGGGGCTCCGAAACACTGAAGCTTTCTTT
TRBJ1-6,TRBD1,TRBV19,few,CASSIGTGGGSPLHF,TGTGCCAGTAGTATAGGGACAGGCGGTGGCTCACCCCTCCACTTT
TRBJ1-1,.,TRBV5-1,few,CASSLARGPTEAFF,TGCGCCAGCAGCTTGGCCAGGGGACCGACTGAAGCTTTCTTT
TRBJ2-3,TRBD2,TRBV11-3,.,CASSQGASGLLGGDTQYF,TGTGCCAGCAGCCAAGGGGCTAGCGGGCTCCTAGGGGGAGATACGCAGTATTTT
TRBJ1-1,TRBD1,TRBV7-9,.,CASRDRGDTEAFF,TGTGCCAGCAGGGACAGGGGGGACACTGAAGCTTTCTTT
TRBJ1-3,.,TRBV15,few,CATSRDLTGSGNTIYF,TGTGCCACCAGCAGAGATCTCACAGGCTCTGGAAACACCATATATTTT
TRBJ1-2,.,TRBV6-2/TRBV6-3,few,CASSPRGGNYGYTF,TGTGCCAGCAGCCCCCGAGGCGGTAACTATGGCTACACCTTC
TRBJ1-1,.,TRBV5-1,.,CASSPAGGAGTEAFF,TGCGCCAGCAGCCCGGCGGGGGGCGCGGGCACTGAAGCTTTCTTT
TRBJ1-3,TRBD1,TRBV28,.,CASSLPGRGSGNTIYF,TGTGCCAGCAGTTTACCGGGCAGGGGGTCTGGAAACACCATATATTTT
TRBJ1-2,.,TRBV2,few,CASSVKPGHGYTF,TGTGCCAGCAGTGTAAAGCCAGGTCATGGCTACACCTTC
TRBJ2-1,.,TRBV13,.,CASSLDTDNEQFF,TGTGCCAGCAGCCTGGACACCGACAATGAGCAGTTCTTC
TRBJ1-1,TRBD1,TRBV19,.,CASSYRGTEAFF,TGTGCCAGTAGTTACAGGGGCACTGAAGCTTTCTTT
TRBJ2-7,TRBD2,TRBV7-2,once,CASSPSSGDSYEQYF,TGTGCCAGCAGCCCATCTAGCGGGGACTCCTACGAGCAGTACTTC
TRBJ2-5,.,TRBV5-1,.,CASSFSTSETQYF,TGCGCCAGCAGCTTCTCGACAAGCGAGACCCAGTACTTC
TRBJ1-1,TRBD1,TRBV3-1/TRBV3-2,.,CASSLMTGGTEAFF,TGTGCCAGCAGCCTTATGACAGGGGGGACTGAAGCTTTCTTT
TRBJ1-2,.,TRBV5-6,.,CASSLVGQGGNYGYTF,TGTGCCAGCAGCTTGGTAGGGCAGGGTGGTAACTATGGCTACACCTTC
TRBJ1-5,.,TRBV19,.,CASSRRPIGNQPQHF,TGTGCCAGTAGTCGAAGACCCATCGGGAATCAGCCCCAGCATTTT
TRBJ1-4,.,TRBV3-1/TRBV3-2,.,CASSQGAVNEKLFF,TGTGCCAGCAGCCAAGGGGCCGTTAATGAAAAACTGTTTTTT
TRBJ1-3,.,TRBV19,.,CASSPSTAGNTIYF,TGTGCCAGTAGTCCATCGACAGCCGGAAACACCATATATTTT
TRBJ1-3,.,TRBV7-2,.,CASSWDTLSGNTIYF,TGTGCCAGCAGCTGGGACACCCTAAGTGGAAACACCATATATTTT
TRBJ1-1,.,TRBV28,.,CASSLIREITEAFF,TGTGCCAGCAGTTTAATCCGGGAGATTACTGAAGCTTTCTTT
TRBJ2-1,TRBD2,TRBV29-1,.,CSVAAGRHNEQFF,TGCAGCGTTGCAGCGGGGCGTCATAATGAGCAGTTCTTC
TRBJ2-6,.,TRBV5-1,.,CASSPRGSSGANVLTF,TGCGCCAGCAGCCCCAGAGGGAGCTCTGGGGCCAACGTCCTGACTTTC
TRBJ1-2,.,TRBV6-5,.,CASSNPQGTGYTF,TGTGCCAGCAGTAACCCGCAGGGAACAGGCTACACCTTC